Below, 29 T cell receptor beta chains from the same sample are listed, as sequenced in a study of OX40 agonist ivuxolimab in advanced cancers. Sequencing used immunoSEQ multiplex PCR; TCRdb keeps in-frame clones, though not all of them. In the table there are about 40,000 clones, 70% to 90% of which are singletons. The specimen comprised CD4+ or CD8+ T cells sorted from blood, sampled in a trial of the OX40 agonist ivuxolimab. Receptors were obtained from an adult with an advanced solid tumor such as melanoma, head and neck, liver or kidney cancer.

This clone appeared a few times. The chain employs TRBV28 and TRBJ1-5, with D perhaps TRBD1 (5 bases). The germline V and J ends were trimmed by 5 bases and 1 base, with 27 bases remaining between them. The CDR3 runs to 20 residues. CDR1 is MDHEN and CDR2 is SYDVKM in the germline V gene. CDR3 sequence (DNA): TGTGCCAGCAGTCCTATTTCCGGGACCCCGTTTTTGGGGAGCAATCAGCCCCAGCATTTT. Its protein is CASSPISGTPFLGSNQPQHF.

The V call is TRBV25-1, the J call TRBJ2-7; the D gene is possibly TRBD1 (5 bases). Germline loops: CDR1 MGHDK, CDR2 SYGVNS. The CDR3 is made up of 14 amino acids. The germline V and J ends were trimmed by 4 bases and 0 bases, with 10 bases remaining between them. The CDR3 here is CASSVQESSYEQYF. DNA for the CDR3: TGTGCCAGCAGTGTACAGGAGAGCTCCTACGAGCAGTACTTC.

In its sample, this clone was seen a few times. The chain recombines TRBV2 with TRBJ2-3; TRBD2 matches 8 bases. J gave up 3 bases and V 6 bases, and 8 bases lay outside the gene matches. The CDR3 is 15 residues long. Germline values: CDR1 SNHLY, CDR2 FYNNEI. CDR3 sequence reads: CASRSTAGVTDTQYF. The CDR3, as DNA: TGTGCCAGCAGGAGTACAGCGGGAGTGACAGATACGCAGTATTTT.

The J gene is TRBJ2-7, the V gene TRBV7-9; 8 bases line up with TRBD2. The CDR3 loop spans 15 amino acids. V dropped 5 bases and J dropped 0; count of bases not matched to a gene: 6. Per the germline V gene, CDR1 is SEHNR and CDR2 is FQNEAQ (reference sequence). CDR3 loop: CASSPTSGISYEQYF. The CDR3 DNA is TGTGCCAGCAGCCCCACTAGCGGAATCTCCTACGAGCAGTACTTC.

This chain connects TRBV14 to TRBJ2-2; D not certain. The germline gives CDR1 SGHDN, CDR2 FVKESK. The CDR3 has 12 residues. Trimming stripped 3 bases from V and 5 bases from J, with 4 bases between. This chain's CDR3 is CASSHRTGELFF. The CDR3 nucleotides read TGTGCCAGCAGCCATCGGACCGGGGAGCTGTTTTTT.

The CDR3 nucleotides are TGTGCCAGCAGTGAAGTCCACAGAGAGAATGGCTACACCTTC. As protein: CASSEVHRENGYTF. The chain joins TRBV2 to TRBJ1-2; D is undetermined. CDR3 size: 14 residues. From germline, CDR1 is SNHLY and CDR2 FYNNEI. Trimming removed 1 base at V and 6 bases at J, with 12 bases between. Supplemented by reference TRBV2 and TRBJ1-2, the full variable domain reads EPEVTQTPSHQVTQMGQEVILRCVPISNHLYFYWYRQILGQKVEFLVSFYNNEISEKSEIFDDQFSVERPDGSNFTLKIRSTKLEDSAMYFCASSEVHRENGYTFGSGTRLTVV.

This clone was recorded only once. This chain links TRBV28 with TRBJ1-1; 7 bases are a match to TRBD1. V gave up 5 bases and J gave up 4 bases; unmatched junction bases: 7. The CDR3 is 14 amino acids. The germline V gene has CDR1 MDHEN and CDR2 SYDVKM. The CDR3 coding sequence is TGTGCCAGCAGTCCTAGCGCAGGGGGCACTGAAGCTTTCTTT. This sequence encodes CASSPSAGGTEAFF.

The J gene is TRBJ1-1, the V gene TRBV7-9; D gene ambiguous. The germline CDR1 and CDR2 sequences are SEHNR and FQNEAQ (reference sequence). The CDR3 loop spans 12 amino acids. Trimming stripped 5 bases from V and 5 bases from J, with 9 bases between. CDR3 protein: CASSPAGTEAFF. The CDR3 DNA reads TGTGCCAGCAGCCCTGCCGGGACTGAAGCTTTCTTT.

V is TRBV27 and J is TRBJ2-1; D is perhaps TRBD2 (6 bases). Between the trimmed V and J ends, which lost 6 bases and 2 bases, there was a span of 11 bases. The CDR3 contains 14 residues. Germline CDR1 reads MNHEY; CDR2 reads SMNVEV (reference sequence). Written as DNA, the CDR3 is TGTGCCAGCAGCTACGGGGGTCCCTACAATGAGCAGTTCTTC. Translating it yields CASSYGGPYNEQFF.

The table lists this clone with a few counts. V gene TRBV7-2 combines with J gene TRBJ2-7; D is undetermined. CDR1 and CDR2 from the germline V gene are SGHTA and FQGNSA. There are 12 residues in the CDR3. V was trimmed by 1 base and J by 5 bases, leaving 6 bases between them. DNA for the CDR3: TGTGCCAGCAGCTTAGATGGGAACGAGCAGTACTTC. Its translation: CASSLDGNEQYF.

This clone was seen a handful of times. The genes are TRBV19 and TRBJ1-1; D is perhaps TRBD1 (5 bases). V was cut by 6 bases and J by 5 bases, with 10 bases left in between. The germline V gene encodes CDR1 LNHDA and CDR2 SQIVND (reference sequence). The CDR3 sequence is 12 residues long. The CDR3 is CASRQGWTEAFF. CDR3 nucleotides: TGTGCCAGTAGGCAGGGCTGGACTGAAGCTTTCTTT.

The J gene is TRBJ2-7, the V gene TRBV7-9; D may match TRBD1 or TRBD2 (6 bases each). Germline V gene lookup returns CDR1 SEHNR and CDR2 FQNEAQ (reference sequence). Trimming stripped 1 base from V and 2 bases from J, with 18 bases between. This CDR3 comprises 17 residues. This CDR3 reads CASSLDHGGNRAYEQYF. The CDR3 DNA reads TGTGCCAGCAGCTTAGACCACGGGGGAAACAGGGCCTACGAGCAGTACTTC.

The CDR3 DNA is TGCGCCAGCAGCTTTCTAGGGGATTGGACTGAAGCTTTCTTT. This codes for CASSFLGDWTEAFF. The V gene is TRBV5-1, the J gene TRBJ1-1; a weak D match, TRBD1 (5 bases). The CDR3 covers 14 residues. Germline V lookup: CDR1 SGHRS, CDR2 YFSETQ. The V end was cut by 2 bases, the J end by 5 bases, with 13 bases between.

The chain recombines TRBV2 with TRBJ2-4, with 7 bases aligning to TRBD2. CDR1 is SNHLY, CDR2 FYNNEI, per germline. CDR3 size: 14 residues. Unmatched junction bases numbered 6, after V lost 1 base and J lost 9 bases. The CDR3 coding sequence is TGTGCCAGCAGTGAAGGTCTAGGCGGGGGCATTCAGTACTTC. It translates to CASSEGLGGGIQYF.

V gene TRBV19 combines with J gene TRBJ1-2; 10 bases align to TRBD1. After removal of 9 bases from V and 5 bases from J, the junction contained 9 bases not matched to a gene. Per the germline V gene, CDR1 is LNHDA and CDR2 is SQIVND (reference sequence). This CDR3 contains 14 residues. The CDR3 loop reads CASQGTGEEYGYTF. CDR3 bases: TGTGCCAGCCAAGGGACAGGGGAGGAATATGGCTACACCTTC.

The rearrangement joins TRBV28 to TRBJ1-1; TRBD1 might be the D (5 bases). V dropped 7 bases and J dropped 4 bases, with 16 bases sitting between them. Germline CDR1 is MDHEN and CDR2 is SYDVKM. CDR3 length equals 14 residues. This CDR3 is CASIPLLTGTEAFF. The CDR3 DNA sequence: TGTGCCAGCATACCTTTGTTAACAGGCACTGAAGCTTTCTTT. The complete variable domain, with remaining parts taken from reference TRBV28 and TRBJ1-1, reads DVKVTQSSRYLVKRTGEKVFLECVQDMDHENMFWYRQDPGLGLRLIYFSYDVKMKEKGDIPEGYSVSREKKERFSLILESASTNQTSMYLCASIPLLTGTEAFFGQGTRLTVV.

The chain combines TRBV19 with TRBJ2-7, with 8 bases matching TRBD2. Losses at the gene ends were 7 bases for V and 6 bases for J; bases not matched to a gene: 17. Per the germline V gene, CDR1 is LNHDA and CDR2 is SQIVND (reference sequence). The CDR3 contains 16 residues. CDR3 bases: TGTGCCAGTACTGGGGGGAGAGCGGGAGTGGGGAGCGAGCAGTACTTC. This translates into CASTGGRAGVGSEQYF.

The J gene is TRBJ1-1, the V gene TRBV6-5, with 7 bases fitting TRBD1. The CDR3 totals 13 residues. In germline, CDR1 is MNHEY, CDR2 SVGAGI. With 0 bases clipped from V and 8 bases from J, the junction kept 3 bases outside the gene matches. The CDR3 DNA reads TGTGCCAGCAGTTACTCGAGACAGGGCGAAGCTTTCTTT. It is translated as CASSYSRQGEAFF.

The rearrangement joins TRBV19 to TRBJ1-2, with D possibly matching TRBD1 (5 bases). This CDR3 has 16 amino acids. CDR1 LNHDA and CDR2 SQIVND come from the germline V gene (reference sequence). The V end was cut by 0 bases, the J end by 0 bases, with 11 bases between. The CDR3 is CASSIDLDIPNYGYTF. DNA of the CDR3: TGTGCCAGTAGTATAGATCTGGACATTCCTAACTATGGCTACACCTTC.

The chain uses TRBV9 and TRBJ1-3; D gene unclear. The CDR3 runs to 12 residues. Germline V CDR1 and CDR2: SGDLS, YYNGEE. Deletions cut 0 bases from V and 10 bases from J, with 8 bases between. The DNA for the CDR3 is TGTGCCAGCAGCGTAGCCGGAGGTACCATATATTTT. As protein: CASSVAGGTIYF.

This sequence joins TRBV5-1 and TRBJ2-3, with a possible D match to TRBD1 (5 bases). Germline V gives CDR1 SGHRS, CDR2 YFSETQ. This CDR3 has 16 residues. Trimming shortened V by 4 bases and J by 4 bases, and 19 bases separated the two germline ends. CDR3 nucleotides: TGCGCCAGCAGCCCCTTCGGACCAATGGGGCCAGATACGCAGTATTTT. As protein: CASSPFGPMGPDTQYF.

In regard to this clone: Other DNA sequences in the sample encode the same CDR3. The gene calls are TRBV9 and TRBJ1-2; D unclear. CDR1 is SGDLS and CDR2 is YYNGEE in the germline V gene. V lost 1 base and J lost 3, with 10 bases in between. There are 14 residues in the CDR3. The CDR3 loop is CASSVSGSDYGYTF. The CDR3 bases are TGTGCCAGCAGCGTATCCGGTTCTGACTATGGCTACACCTTC.

The rearrangement joins TRBV5-4 to TRBJ2-7, with D possibly being TRBD2 (6 bases). Germline-derived CDR1 and CDR2 are SGHNT and YYREEE (reference sequence). The CDR3 contains 15 residues. V was cut by 4 bases and J by 2 bases, with 16 bases left in between. The CDR3 DNA reads TGTGCCAGCAGCCCGGGACCGTCGGGGGCCTACGAGCAGTACTTC. It yields the protein CASSPGPSGAYEQYF.

The chain uses TRBV25-1 and TRBJ2-1; TRBD2 matches 12 bases. The germline V gene has CDR1 MGHDK and CDR2 SYGVNS. The CDR3 runs to 16 residues. The V gene end was trimmed by 6 bases and the J gene end by 8 bases; junction bases not matched to a gene: 11. The CDR3 region has the DNA TGTGCCAGCAGCTCGACTAGCGGGAGAGAATGGGATGAGCAGTTCTTC. This translates into CASSSTSGREWDEQFF.

The chain employs TRBV28 and TRBJ1-1; D may be TRBD1 (5 bases). V lost 7 bases and J lost 5, with 17 bases in between. CDR1 MDHEN and CDR2 SYDVKM come from the germline V gene. The CDR3 consists of 14 residues. This CDR3 reads CASTKIGAITEAFF. The DNA for the CDR3 is TGTGCCAGCACCAAAATTGGGGCGATAACTGAAGCTTTCTTT. The full variable domain, completed using reference TRBV28 and TRBJ1-1, is DVKVTQSSRYLVKRTGEKVFLECVQDMDHENMFWYRQDPGLGLRLIYFSYDVKMKEKGDIPEGYSVSREKKERFSLILESASTNQTSMYLCASTKIGAITEAFFGQGTRLTVV.

The V and J genes are TRBV7-6 and TRBJ1-5; D gene ambiguous. The germline V gene has CDR1 SGHVS and CDR2 FNYEAQ. V lost 2 bases, J lost 6 bases, and 17 bases lay in between. There are 16 residues in the CDR3. CDR3 residues: CASSLSPGESGQPQHF. The CDR3 nucleotides read TGTGCCAGCAGCTTATCACCCGGCGAGTCGGGTCAGCCCCAGCATTTT.

V is TRBV30 and J is TRBJ2-1; 10 bases line up with TRBD2. This CDR3 is built from 16 residues. V lost 3 bases to trimming and J lost 4 bases; unmatched junction nucleotides: 9. Germline V gene lookup returns CDR1 GTSNPN and CDR2 SVGIG (reference sequence). The CDR3 here is CAWRVEREGLYNEQFF. Written as DNA, the CDR3 is TGTGCCTGGAGGGTCGAGCGGGAGGGCCTTTACAATGAGCAGTTCTTC.

The rearrangement uses TRBV29-1 and TRBJ2-7; no firm D call. This CDR3 comprises 10 residues. V lost 5 bases and J 4 bases, leaving 6 bases between the germline ends. The germline V gene has CDR1 SQVTM and CDR2 ANQGSEA. The CDR3 protein is CSVMVYEQYF. CDR3 DNA: TGCAGCGTTATGGTATACGAGCAGTACTTC.

The genes are TRBV19 and TRBJ1-1, with a tentative D call TRBD1 (6 bases). Trimming shortened V by 4 bases and J by 2 bases, and 17 bases separated the two germline ends. Germline lookup yields CDR1 LNHDA and CDR2 SQIVND (reference sequence). The length of the CDR3 is 16 residues. CDR3 protein: CASSTATTGNNTEAFF. The DNA for the CDR3 is TGTGCCAGTAGTACCGCCACGACAGGCAATAACACTGAAGCTTTCTTT.